These 18 T cell receptor beta chains were sequenced from one sample in a study of blood T cell repertoires in COVID-19. TCRdb's copy holds only in-frame clones and misses some; the assay was immunoSEQ multiplex PCR. The profile shows roughly 200,000 clones, 80% to 90% of them singletons. Sequencing used peripheral blood. These receptors all stem from a woman older than 75 with COVID-19, enrolled during active disease.

The chain carries TRBV2 and TRBJ2-3; D might be TRBD2 (6 bases). Germline CDR1 reads SNHLY; CDR2 reads FYNNEI. This CDR3 contains 12 residues. Trimming stripped 6 bases from V and 6 bases from J, with 10 bases between. The CDR3: CASSDLADTQYF. DNA of the CDR3: TGTGCCAGCAGCGACCTAGCGGATACGCAGTATTTT.

The chain couples TRBV6-1 to TRBJ2-1; 11 bases fit TRBD2. Germline V gene data show CDR1 as MNHNS and CDR2 as SASEGT. V gave up 3 bases and J gave up 4 bases; unmatched junction bases: 8. The CDR3 is made up of 17 amino acids. CDR3 sequence (DNA): TGTGCCAGCAGTGAGGGACTAGCGGTAGTTGGGTACAATGAGCAGTTCTTC. Protein: CASSEGLAVVGYNEQFF.

The chain is built from TRBV25-1 and TRBJ2-7, with D maybe TRBD1 (6 bases). The CDR3 is 16 residues long. Germline CDR1 and CDR2: MGHDK and SYGVNS. Trimming stripped 3 bases from V and 1 base from J, with 16 bases between. CDR3 protein: CASSDEYRVSSYEQYF. The CDR3 DNA is TGTGCCAGCAGTGACGAGTACAGGGTAAGTTCCTACGAGCAGTACTTC.

DNA for the CDR3: TGCGCCAGCAGCCTGTTTGGGGGGGACATTAATTCCGAGCAGTACTTC. Residues: CASSLFGGDINSEQYF. The chain is built from TRBV5-1 and TRBJ2-7; D perhaps matches TRBD2 (7 bases). This CDR3 spans 16 amino acids. Germline loops: CDR1 SGHRS, CDR2 YFSETQ. The V end lost 4 bases, the J end lost 6 bases, and 23 bases lay between the germline ends.

The genes are TRBV2 and TRBJ1-6; D not resolved. CDR3 size: 14 residues. Per the germline V gene, CDR1 is SNHLY and CDR2 is FYNNEI. The V end was cut by 7 bases, the J end by 5 bases, with 12 bases between. The CDR3 DNA is TGTGCCAGCACCCGGGAATCCCATAATTCACCCCTCCACTTT. Translation: CASTRESHNSPLHF.

V is TRBV19 and J is TRBJ1-2; no clear D. V lost 3 bases and J 4 bases, leaving 15 bases between the germline ends. The V gene's germline CDR1 is LNHDA and CDR2 SQIVND (reference sequence). The CDR3 has 15 residues. CDR3 region: CASSIPGLQFYGYTF. CDR3 nucleotides: TGTGCCAGTAGTATTCCTGGACTCCAATTCTATGGCTACACCTTC.

This chain joins TRBV18 and TRBJ1-1; a weak D match, TRBD1 (5 bases). There are 13 residues in the CDR3. Germline CDR1 is KGHSH and CDR2 is LQKENI. Trimming cost V 2 bases and J 3 bases, with 7 bases left between them. DNA for the CDR3: TGTGCCAGCTCACCAAGCAGGGACACTGAAGCTTTCTTT. Amino acid sequence: CASSPSRDTEAFF.

In this sample, this clone turned up once. This rearrangement joins TRBV7-9 to TRBJ2-7; TRBD2 aligns across 8 bases. V lost 5 bases and J lost 8; bases outside the gene matches: 5. This CDR3 contains 12 residues. From germline, CDR1 is SEHNR and CDR2 FQNEAQ (reference sequence). In nucleotides, the CDR3 is TGTGCCAGCAGCCCCGGGGGGGGACAGCAGTACTTC. It specifies CASSPGGGQQYF.

The genes are TRBV11-2 and TRBJ2-3; D is ambiguous. With 5 bases removed from V and 2 bases from J, the gap between germline ends came to 5 bases. This CDR3 is 12 amino acids long. From germline, CDR1 is SGHAT and CDR2 FQNNGV. In DNA form, the CDR3 reads TGTGCCAGCAGCCTTAACACAGATACGCAGTATTTT. Its protein product is CASSLNTDTQYF.

V usage is TRBV20-1 and J usage is TRBJ2-3; 10 bases map to TRBD2. The CDR3 is made up of 15 amino acids. The germline gives CDR1 DFQATT, CDR2 SNEGSKA (reference sequence). V was pared by 3 bases and J by 2 bases, with 5 bases of the junction left unmatched. CDR3 loop: CSASGSGGDTDTQYF. CDR3 bases: TGCAGTGCTAGTGGAAGCGGGGGGGACACAGATACGCAGTATTTT.

V and J are TRBV4-1 and TRBJ2-1; 14 bases fit TRBD2. Trimming cost V 5 bases and J 0 bases; bases outside gene matches: 15. The CDR3 runs to 21 residues. Germline values: CDR1 MGHRA, CDR2 YSYEKL. The CDR3 region has the DNA TGCGCCAGCAGCTTTCGGACTAGCGGGGGGCAGAGCCTAGGCTCCTACAATGAGCAGTTCTTC. Translating it yields CASSFRTSGGQSLGSYNEQFF.

This chain joins TRBV2 and TRBJ1-2; D is perhaps TRBD1 (5 bases). Germline CDR1 SNHLY, CDR2 FYNNEI. CDR3 length: 12 residues. V lost 4 bases to trimming and J lost 5 bases, with 8 bases between them. The CDR3 DNA is TGTGCCAGCAGTGCGCAGGGTTATGGCTACACCTTC. Translation: CASSAQGYGYTF.

The rearrangement links TRBV18 to TRBJ2-7, with D hard to call. Germline lookup yields CDR1 KGHSH and CDR2 LQKENI. This CDR3 has 13 amino acids. Trimming took 4 bases from V and 4 from J, leaving 11 bases between them. Here the CDR3 DNA reads TGTGCCAGCTCACTTCCCCCGGTGTACGAGCAGTACTTC. Encoded protein: CASSLPPVYEQYF.

The CDR3 DNA sequence: TGTGCCAGTAGTATGACAGGAGCGTACAATGAGCAGTTCTTC. Translation gives CASSMTGAYNEQFF. The chain has TRBV19 and TRBJ2-1; TRBD1 is a possible D gene (6 bases). The CDR3 runs 14 residues. The germline CDR1 and CDR2 sequences are LNHDA and SQIVND (reference sequence). V lost 3 bases and J lost 4, with 10 bases in between.

The rearrangement uses TRBV18 and TRBJ1-6; D gene ambiguous. Trimming stripped 6 bases from V and 7 bases from J, with 7 bases between. This CDR3 contains 12 residues. Germline values: CDR1 KGHSH, CDR2 LQKENI. CDR3 protein: CASSTGNSPLHF. CDR3 sequence (DNA): TGTGCCAGCTCCACGGGAAATTCACCCCTCCACTTT.

The rearrangement joins TRBV5-6 to TRBJ2-5; 7 bases agree with TRBD1. This CDR3 is 14 amino acids long. With 3 bases clipped from V and 1 base from J, the junction kept 3 bases outside the gene matches. CDR1 is SGHDT, CDR2 YYEEEE, per germline. CDR3 region: CASSSRDSQETQYF. The CDR3 DNA reads as TGTGCCAGCAGCTCACGGGACAGCCAAGAGACCCAGTACTTC.

The chain combines TRBV7-2 with TRBJ2-7, with TRBD1 matching over 7 bases. The V segment lost 0 bases and the J segment 4 bases; nucleotides outside the gene matches: 9. Germline lookup yields CDR1 SGHTA and CDR2 FQGNSA. CDR3 length: 16 amino acids. This CDR3 is CASSLALGTEMYEQYF. The CDR3 region has the DNA TGTGCCAGCAGCTTAGCTTTGGGGACAGAGATGTACGAGCAGTACTTC.

The chain joins TRBV20-1 to TRBJ1-5, with D perhaps TRBD1 (6 bases). The V gene lost 3 bases and the J gene lost 4 bases, with 10 bases spanning the gap. CDR3 length: 13 amino acids. Germline V gene sequence: CDR1 DFQATT, CDR2 SNEGSKA (reference sequence). The CDR3 reads CSASDRLNQPQHF. In DNA form, the CDR3 reads TGCAGTGCTAGTGACAGGCTAAATCAGCCCCAGCATTTT.